This TCR beta chain is drawn from a study of T cell responses to AZD1222 COVID-19 vaccine. Study summary: Pooling was applied to second doses at about 4 or about 12 weeks.

Produced via immunoSEQ multiplex PCR; TCRdb's table is partial and in-frame only. The sample yields 98,000 or so clones, 88% seen once. About this clone: Antigen: not known.

Whole-study findings and limits: Two doses of AZD1222 preceded a rise in Spike-specific TCR breadth and depth. Donors skewed white British and female; clonal diversity was possibly underestimated. Of spike-specific TCRs, nearly half reportedly target regions left unmutated in variants.

CDR1 SGHVS and CDR2 FQNEAQ come from the germline V gene. The ends were cut back, 2 bases at V and 2 bases at J, with 12 bases in the middle. This CDR3 spans 15 amino acids. This receptor was identified in an adult in good health. The sequencing here drew on peripheral blood, taken on day 0 of AZD1222 vaccination. This chain uses TRBV7-8 with TRBJ2-5; the D gene is possibly TRBD2 (6 bases). The CDR3 protein is CASSLFRGYQETQYF. CDR3 nucleotides: TGTGCCAGCAGCTTATTCCGGGGGTATCAAGAGACCCAGTACTTC.